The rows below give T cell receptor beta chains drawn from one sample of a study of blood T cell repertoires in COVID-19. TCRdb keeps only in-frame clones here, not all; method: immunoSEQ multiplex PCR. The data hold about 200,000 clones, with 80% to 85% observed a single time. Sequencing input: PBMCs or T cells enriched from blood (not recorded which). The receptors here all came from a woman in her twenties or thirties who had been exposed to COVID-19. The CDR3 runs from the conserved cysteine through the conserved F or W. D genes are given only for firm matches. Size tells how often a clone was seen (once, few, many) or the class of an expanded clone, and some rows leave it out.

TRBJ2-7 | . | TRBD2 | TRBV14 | CASSQVGSGGHEQYF | TGTGCCAGCAGCCAAGTCGGTAGCGGGGGCCACGAGCAGTACTTC
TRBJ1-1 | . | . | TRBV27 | CASRAISGIMNTEAFF | TGTGCCAGCAGAGCCATTTCCGGGATAATGAACACTGAAGCTTTCTTT
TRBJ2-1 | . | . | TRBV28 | CASTWIGVDEQFF | TGTGCCAGCACTTGGATAGGGGTCGATGAGCAGTTCTTC
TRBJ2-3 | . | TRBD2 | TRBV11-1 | CASSPGTRGTDTQYF | TGTGCCAGCAGCCCCGGGACTAGAGGAACAGATACGCAGTATTTT
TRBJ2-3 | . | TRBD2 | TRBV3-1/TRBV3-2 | CASSQDVISASGEWGDTQYF | TGTGCCAGCAGCCAAGACGTCATCTCGGCTAGCGGGGAATGGGGGGATACGCAGTATTTT
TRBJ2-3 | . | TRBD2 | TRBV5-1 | CASSLAMTSGTDTQYF | TGCGCCAGCAGCTTGGCCATGACTAGCGGGACAGATACGCAGTATTTT
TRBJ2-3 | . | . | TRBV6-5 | CASSYRGYTDTQYF | TGTGCCAGCAGTTACCGGGGTTACACAGATACGCAGTATTTT
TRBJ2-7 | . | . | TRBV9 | CASSASWGGEQYF | TGTGCCAGCAGCGCCTCCTGGGGCGGCGAGCAGTACTTC
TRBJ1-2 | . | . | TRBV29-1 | CSVQETGSYGYTF | TGCAGCGTTCAGGAGACAGGCAGCTATGGCTACACCTTC
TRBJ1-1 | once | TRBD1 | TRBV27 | CASRGQGVNTEAFF | TGTGCCAGCAGAGGACAGGGAGTCAACACTGAAGCTTTCTTT
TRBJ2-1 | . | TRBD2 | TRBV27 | CASRQIRLAGKYNEQFF | TGTGCCAGCAGACAAATCCGACTAGCGGGGAAGTACAATGAGCAGTTCTTC
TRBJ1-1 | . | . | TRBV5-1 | CASSLAGNPEAFF | TGCGCCAGCAGCTTGGCGGGTAACCCTGAAGCTTTCTTT
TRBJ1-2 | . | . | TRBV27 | CASSTTGLDGYTF | TGTGCCAGCAGTACGACAGGTCTTGATGGCTACACCTTC
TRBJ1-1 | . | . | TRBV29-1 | CSVPRGFAEAFF | TGCAGCGTTCCCAGGGGCTTTGCTGAAGCTTTCTTT
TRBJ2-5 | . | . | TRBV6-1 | CASSEGMWAWETQYF | TGTGCCAGCAGTGAAGGGATGTGGGCCTGGGAGACCCAGTACTTC
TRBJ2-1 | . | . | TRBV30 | CAWRSTSNEQFF | TGTGCCTGGAGATCTACTAGCAATGAGCAGTTCTTC
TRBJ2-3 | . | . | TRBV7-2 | CASSLTGFSTDTQYF | TGTGCCAGCAGCTTGACGGGTTTTAGCACAGATACGCAGTATTTT
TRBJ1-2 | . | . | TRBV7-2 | CASSFGGQYGYTF | TGTGCCAGCAGCTTTGGTGGGCAATATGGCTACACCTTC
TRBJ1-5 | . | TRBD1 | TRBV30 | CAWSRQGYQPQHF | TGTGCCTGGAGTCGACAGGGGTATCAGCCCCAGCATTTT
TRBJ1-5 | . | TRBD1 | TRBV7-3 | CASSLTSPDRGDQPQHF | TGTGCCAGCAGCTTAACATCCCCTGACAGGGGGGATCAGCCCCAGCATTTT
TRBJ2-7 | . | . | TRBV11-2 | CASSSTVGSYEQYF | TGTGCCAGCAGTTCAACGGTGGGGAGCTACGAGCAGTACTTC
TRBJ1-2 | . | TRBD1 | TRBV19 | CASTKGQGISGYTF | TGTGCCAGTACCAAGGGACAGGGGATTTCTGGCTACACCTTC
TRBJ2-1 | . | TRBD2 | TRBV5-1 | CASSSLAGGTNEQFF | TGCGCCAGCAGCTCCTTAGCGGGGGGGACAAATGAGCAGTTCTTC
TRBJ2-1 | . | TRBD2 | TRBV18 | CASSSSSGSSYNEQFF | TGTGCCAGCTCATCCAGTAGCGGGTCTTCATACAATGAGCAGTTCTTC
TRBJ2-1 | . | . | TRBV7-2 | CASSLRGQASTEQFF | TGTGCCAGCAGCTTAAGGGGCCAAGCGTCGACTGAGCAGTTCTTC
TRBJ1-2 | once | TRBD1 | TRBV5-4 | CASSLAGGQDPYGYTF | TGTGCCAGCAGCTTGGCGGGGGGACAGGACCCTTATGGCTACACCTTC
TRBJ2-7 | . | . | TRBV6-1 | CASSERHRRLESYEQYF | TGTGCCAGCAGTGAACGGCACCGGCGACTAGAATCCTACGAGCAGTACTTC
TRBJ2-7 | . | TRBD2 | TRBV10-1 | CASSGISGQGEQYF | TGCGCCAGCAGTGGGATTAGCGGGCAGGGCGAGCAGTACTTC
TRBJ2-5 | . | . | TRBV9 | CASSPGETQYF | TGTGCCAGCAGCCCAGGGGAGACCCAGTACTTC
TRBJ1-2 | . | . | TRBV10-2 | CASSPGQSPDGYTF | TGCGCCAGCAGTCCGGGACAAAGCCCCGATGGCTACACCTTC
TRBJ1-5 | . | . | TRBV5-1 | CASSFGGNQPQHF | TGCGCCAGCAGCTTCGGGGGAAATCAGCCCCAGCATTTT
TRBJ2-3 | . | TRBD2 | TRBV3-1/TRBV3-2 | CASSYPGGSGGALSTDTQYF | TGTGCCAGCAGCTACCCTGGGGGTAGCGGGGGGGCCCTGAGCACAGATACGCAGTATTTT
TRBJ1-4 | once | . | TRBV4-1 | CASSHPRQINEKLFF | TGCGCCAGCAGCCACCCCCGACAGATTAATGAAAAACTGTTTTTT
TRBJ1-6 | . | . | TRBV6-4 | CASRTGINSPLHF | TGTGCCAGCCGGACTGGGATTAATTCACCCCTCCACTTT
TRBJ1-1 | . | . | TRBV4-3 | CASSQAPPGNTEAFF | TGCGCCAGCAGCCAAGCCCCCCCGGGGAACACTGAAGCTTTCTTT
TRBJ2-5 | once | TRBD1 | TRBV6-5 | CASSYSGDRGETQYF | TGTGCCAGCAGTTACTCCGGGGACAGGGGTGAGACCCAGTACTTC
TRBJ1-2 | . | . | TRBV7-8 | CASSFTSPPYGYTF | TGTGCCAGCAGCTTCACAAGTCCGCCTTATGGCTACACCTTC
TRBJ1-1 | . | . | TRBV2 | CASSEARGLNTEAFF | TGTGCCAGCAGTGAAGCGCGGGGACTGAACACTGAAGCTTTCTTT
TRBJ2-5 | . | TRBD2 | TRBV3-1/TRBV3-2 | CASSQPSRTSGSGVETQYF | TGTGCCAGCAGCCAACCATCGAGGACTAGCGGGTCAGGGGTAGAGACCCAGTACTTC
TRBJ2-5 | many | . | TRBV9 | CASSVATYQETQYF | TGTGCCAGCAGCGTAGCTACTTACCAAGAGACCCAGTACTTC
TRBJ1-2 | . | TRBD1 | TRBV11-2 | CASRSPGQGRGYTF | TGTGCCAGCAGATCACCGGGACAGGGACGAGGCTACACCTTC
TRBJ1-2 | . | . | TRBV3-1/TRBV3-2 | CASSQDRAGRGHGYTF | TGTGCCAGCAGCCAAGACCGGGCGGGGAGGGGACATGGCTACACCTTC
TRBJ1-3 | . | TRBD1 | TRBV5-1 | CASSRTGGNSGNTIYF | TGCGCCAGCTCCCGGACAGGGGGAAACTCTGGAAACACCATATATTTT
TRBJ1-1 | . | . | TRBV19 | CASSTTANTEAFF | TGTGCCAGTAGTACGACAGCTAACACTGAAGCTTTCTTT
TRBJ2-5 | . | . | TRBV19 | CASSLQGRETQYF | TGTGCCAGTAGTCTGCAGGGAAGGGAGACCCAGTACTTC
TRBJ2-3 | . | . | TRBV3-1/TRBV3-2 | CASSHRLHTQYF | TGTGCCAGCAGCCACCGACTGCATACGCAGTATTTT
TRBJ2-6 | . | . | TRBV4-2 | CASSQDNSGANVLTF | TGTGCCAGCAGCCAAGATAACTCTGGGGCCAACGTCCTGACTTTC
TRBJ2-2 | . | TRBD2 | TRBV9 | CASSVATGGGIGELFF | TGTGCCAGCAGCGTAGCTACCGGGGGAGGGATCGGGGAGCTGTTTTTT